This T cell receptor beta chain was found in a study of cytomegalovirus exposure and HLA in healthy donors. Background on the study: In a previous analysis, approximately 110 million unique TCR beta sequences were found from approximately 180 million T cells. Study observations and caveats: In a later analysis, TCR beta V- and J-gene trimming showed a link to a missense DCLRE1C variant.

Concerning this clone itself: The antigen remains unidentified.

The V gene's germline CDR1 is MGHRA and CDR2 YSYEKL. V dropped 4 bases and J dropped 1; count of bases not matched to a gene: 12. There are 17 residues in the CDR3. Amplification used 60 Vbeta primers and 13 Jbeta primers. Measured with immunoSEQ multiplex PCR; TCRdb has only the in-frame clones, and not every one. The listing records approximately 150,000 clones. The specimen was PBMCs. The sequence was obtained from a woman aged 40 to 55 in good health and CMV-seronegative. V gene TRBV4-1 combines with J gene TRBJ2-5; 7 bases map to TRBD2. CDR3 sequence reads: CASSPRRGGVGQETQYF. The CDR3 DNA reads TGCGCCAGCAGCCCCCGTCGGGGAGGGGTGGGCCAAGAGACCCAGTACTTC.